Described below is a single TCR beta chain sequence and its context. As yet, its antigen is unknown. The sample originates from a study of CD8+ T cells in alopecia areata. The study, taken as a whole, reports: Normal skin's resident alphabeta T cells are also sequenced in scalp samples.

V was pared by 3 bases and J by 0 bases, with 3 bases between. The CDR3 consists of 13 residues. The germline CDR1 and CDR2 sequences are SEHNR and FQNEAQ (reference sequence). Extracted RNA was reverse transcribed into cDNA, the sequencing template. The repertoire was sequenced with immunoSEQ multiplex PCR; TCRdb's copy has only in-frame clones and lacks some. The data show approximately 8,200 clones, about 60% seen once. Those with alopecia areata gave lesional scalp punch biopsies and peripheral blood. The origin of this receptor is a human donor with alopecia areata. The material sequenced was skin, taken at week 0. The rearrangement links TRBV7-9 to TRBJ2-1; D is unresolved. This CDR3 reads CASSLNSYNEQFF. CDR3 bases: TGTGCCAGCAGCTTGAACTCCTACAATGAGCAGTTCTTC.